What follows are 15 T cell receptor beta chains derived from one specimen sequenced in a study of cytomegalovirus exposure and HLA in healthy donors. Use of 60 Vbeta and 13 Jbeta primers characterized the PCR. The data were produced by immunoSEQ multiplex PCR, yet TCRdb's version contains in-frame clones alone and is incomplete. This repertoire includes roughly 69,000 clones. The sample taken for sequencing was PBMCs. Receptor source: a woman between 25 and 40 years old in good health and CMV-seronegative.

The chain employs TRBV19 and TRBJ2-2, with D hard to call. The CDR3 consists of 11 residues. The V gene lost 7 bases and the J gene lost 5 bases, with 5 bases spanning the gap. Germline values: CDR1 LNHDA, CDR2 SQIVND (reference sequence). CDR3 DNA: TGTGCCAGTACCACAACCGGGGAGCTGTTTTTT. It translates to CASTTTGELFF.

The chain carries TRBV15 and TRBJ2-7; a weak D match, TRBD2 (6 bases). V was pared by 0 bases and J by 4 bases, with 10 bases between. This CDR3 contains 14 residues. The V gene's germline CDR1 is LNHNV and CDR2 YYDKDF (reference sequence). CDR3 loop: CATSREAGGYEQYF. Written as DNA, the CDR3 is TGTGCCACCAGCAGAGAGGCCGGGGGTTACGAGCAGTACTTC. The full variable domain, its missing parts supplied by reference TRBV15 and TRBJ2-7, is DAMVIQNPRYQVTQFGKPVTLSCSQTLNHNVMYWYQQKSSQAPKLLFHYYDKDFNNEADTPDNFQSRRPNTSFCFLDIRSPGLGDTAMYLCATSREAGGYEQYFGPGTRLTVT.

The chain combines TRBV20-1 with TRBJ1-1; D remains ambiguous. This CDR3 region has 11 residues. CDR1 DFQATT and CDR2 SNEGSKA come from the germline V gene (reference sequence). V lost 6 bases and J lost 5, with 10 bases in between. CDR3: CSAPAGTEAFF. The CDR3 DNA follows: TGCAGTGCCCCTGCGGGGACTGAAGCTTTCTTT.

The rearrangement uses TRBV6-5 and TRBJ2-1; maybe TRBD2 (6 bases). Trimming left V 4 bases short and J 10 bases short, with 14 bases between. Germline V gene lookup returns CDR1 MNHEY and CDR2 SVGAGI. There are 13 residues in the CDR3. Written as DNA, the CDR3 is TGTGCCAGCAGTTCGGGACTTTTTGGGGAGCAGTTCTTC. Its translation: CASSSGLFGEQFF.

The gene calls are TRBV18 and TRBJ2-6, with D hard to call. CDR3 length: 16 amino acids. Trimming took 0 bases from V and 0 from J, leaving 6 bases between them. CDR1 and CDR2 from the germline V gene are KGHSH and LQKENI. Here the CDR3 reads CASSPPYNSGANVLTF. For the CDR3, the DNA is TGTGCCAGCTCACCACCTTACAACTCTGGGGCCAACGTCCTGACTTTC.

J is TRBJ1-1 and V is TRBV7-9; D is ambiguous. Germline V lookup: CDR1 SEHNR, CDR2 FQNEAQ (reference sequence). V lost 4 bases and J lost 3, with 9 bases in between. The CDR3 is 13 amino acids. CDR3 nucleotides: TGTGCCAGCAGCTCCGGGGTGGACACTGAAGCTTTCTTT. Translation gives CASSSGVDTEAFF. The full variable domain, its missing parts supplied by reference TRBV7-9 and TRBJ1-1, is DTGVSQNPRHKITKRGQNVTFRCDPISEHNRLYWYRQTLGQGPEFLTYFQNEAQLEKSRLLSDRFSAERPKGSFSTLEIQRTEQGDSAMYLCASSSGVDTEAFFGQGTRLTVV.

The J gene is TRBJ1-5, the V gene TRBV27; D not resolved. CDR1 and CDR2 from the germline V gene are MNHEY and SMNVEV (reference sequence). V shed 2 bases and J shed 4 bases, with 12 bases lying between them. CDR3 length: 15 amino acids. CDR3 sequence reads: CASSLRSRGNQPQHF. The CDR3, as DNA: TGTGCCAGCAGTTTAAGATCGCGAGGGAATCAGCCCCAGCATTTT.

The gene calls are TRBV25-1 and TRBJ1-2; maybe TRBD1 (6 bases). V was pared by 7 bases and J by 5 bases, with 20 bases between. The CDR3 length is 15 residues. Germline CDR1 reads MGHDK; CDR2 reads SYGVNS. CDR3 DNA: TGTGCCAGCATCCAACAAGGGGGTAAGCGATATGGCTACACCTTC. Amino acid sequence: CASIQQGGKRYGYTF.

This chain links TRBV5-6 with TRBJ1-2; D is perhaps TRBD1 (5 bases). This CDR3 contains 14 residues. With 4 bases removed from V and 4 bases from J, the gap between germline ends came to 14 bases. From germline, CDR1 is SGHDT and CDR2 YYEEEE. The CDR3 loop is CASSPAGRRYGYTF. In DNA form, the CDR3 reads TGTGCCAGCAGCCCAGCGGGACGTCGCTATGGCTACACCTTC.

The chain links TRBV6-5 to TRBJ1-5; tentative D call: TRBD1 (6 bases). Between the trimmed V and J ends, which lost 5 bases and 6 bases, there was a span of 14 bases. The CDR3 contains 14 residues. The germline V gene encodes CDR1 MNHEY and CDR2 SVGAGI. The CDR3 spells CASSPTLRGQPQHF. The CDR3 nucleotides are TGTGCCAGCAGTCCGACCCTCAGGGGTCAGCCCCAGCATTTT.

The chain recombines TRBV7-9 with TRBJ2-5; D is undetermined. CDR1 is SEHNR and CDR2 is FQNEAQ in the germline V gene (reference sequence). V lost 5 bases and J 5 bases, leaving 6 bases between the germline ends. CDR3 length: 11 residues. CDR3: CASSGRETQYF. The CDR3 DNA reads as TGTGCCAGCAGCGGTCGGGAGACCCAGTACTTC.

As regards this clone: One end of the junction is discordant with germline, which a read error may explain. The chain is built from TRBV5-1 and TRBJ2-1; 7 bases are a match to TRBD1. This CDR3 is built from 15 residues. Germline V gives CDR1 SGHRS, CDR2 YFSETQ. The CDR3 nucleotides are TGCGCCAGCAGCTTGTCGGGACAGTCCTTCAATGAGCAGTTCTTC. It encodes CASSLSGQSFNEQFF. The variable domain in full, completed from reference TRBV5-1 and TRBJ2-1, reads KAGVTQTPRYLIKTRGQQVTLSCSPISGHRSVSWYQQTPGQGLQFLFEYFSETQRNKGNFPGRFSGRQFSNSRSEMNVSTLELGDSALYLCASSLSGQSFNEQFFGPGTRLTVL.

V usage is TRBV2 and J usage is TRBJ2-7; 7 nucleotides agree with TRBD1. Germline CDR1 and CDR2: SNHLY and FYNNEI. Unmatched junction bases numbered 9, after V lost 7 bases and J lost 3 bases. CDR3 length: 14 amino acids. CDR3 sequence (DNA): TGTGCCAGCACCCAACAGGGGCCTAGCTACGAGCAGTACTTC. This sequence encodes CASTQQGPSYEQYF.

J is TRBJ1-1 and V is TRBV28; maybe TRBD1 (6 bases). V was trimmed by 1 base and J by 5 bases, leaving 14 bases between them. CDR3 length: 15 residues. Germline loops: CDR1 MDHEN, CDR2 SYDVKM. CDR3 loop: CASSLSAGVTTEAFF. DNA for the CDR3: TGTGCCAGCAGTTTATCCGCAGGGGTTACGACTGAAGCTTTCTTT.

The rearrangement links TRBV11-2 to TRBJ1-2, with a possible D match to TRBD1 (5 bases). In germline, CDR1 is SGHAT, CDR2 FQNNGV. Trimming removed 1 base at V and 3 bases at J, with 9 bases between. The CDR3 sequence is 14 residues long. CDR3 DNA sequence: TGTGCCAGCAGCTTAGGGGAAGGGGACTATGGCTACACCTTC. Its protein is CASSLGEGDYGYTF.